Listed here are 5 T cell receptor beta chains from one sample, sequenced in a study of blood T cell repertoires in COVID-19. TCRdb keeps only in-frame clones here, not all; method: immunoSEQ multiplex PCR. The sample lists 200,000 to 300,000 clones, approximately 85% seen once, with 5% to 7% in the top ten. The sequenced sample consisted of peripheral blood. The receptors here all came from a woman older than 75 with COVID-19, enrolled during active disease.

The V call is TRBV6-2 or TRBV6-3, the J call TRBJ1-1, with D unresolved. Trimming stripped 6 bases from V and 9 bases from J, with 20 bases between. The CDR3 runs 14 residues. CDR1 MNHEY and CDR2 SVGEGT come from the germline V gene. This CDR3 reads CASSPANAYGQAFF. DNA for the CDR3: TGTGCCAGCAGCCCCGCTAACGCGTACGGTCAAGCTTTCTTT.

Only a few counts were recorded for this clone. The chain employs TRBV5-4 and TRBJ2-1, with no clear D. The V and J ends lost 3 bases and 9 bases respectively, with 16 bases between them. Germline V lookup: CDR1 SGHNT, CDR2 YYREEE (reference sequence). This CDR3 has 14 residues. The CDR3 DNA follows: TGTGCCAGCAGCTCGGCCTCTAGTCGTCTTGAGCAGTTCTTC. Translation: CASSSASSRLEQFF.

The CDR3 DNA reads TGTGCCAGCAGCTTTAGCTGGTCTGGGGCCAACGTCCTGACTTTC. Protein: CASSFSWSGANVLTF. The chain employs TRBV7-9 and TRBJ2-6; D gene uncertain. The CDR3 extends over 15 amino acids. Deletions cut 3 bases from V and 1 base from J, with 7 bases between. The germline V gene encodes CDR1 SEHNR and CDR2 FQNEAQ (reference sequence).

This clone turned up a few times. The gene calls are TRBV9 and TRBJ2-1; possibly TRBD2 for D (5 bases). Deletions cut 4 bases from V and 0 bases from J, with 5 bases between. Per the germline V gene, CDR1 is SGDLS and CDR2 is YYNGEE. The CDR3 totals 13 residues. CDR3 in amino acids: CASSRDSYNEQFF. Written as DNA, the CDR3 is TGTGCCAGCAGCCGGGACTCCTACAATGAGCAGTTCTTC.

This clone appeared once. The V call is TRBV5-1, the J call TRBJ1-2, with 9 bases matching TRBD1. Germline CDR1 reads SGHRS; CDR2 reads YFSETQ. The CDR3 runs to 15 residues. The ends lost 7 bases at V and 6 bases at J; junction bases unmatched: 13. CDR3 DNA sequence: TGCGCCAGCCGGCACACAGGGGGCGCTGAGGATGGCTACACCTTC. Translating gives CASRHTGGAEDGYTF. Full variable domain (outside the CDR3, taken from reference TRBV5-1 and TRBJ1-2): KAGVTQTPRYLIKTRGQQVTLSCSPISGHRSVSWYQQTPGQGLQFLFEYFSETQRNKGNFPGRFSGRQFSNSRSEMNVSTLELGDSALYLCASRHTGGAEDGYTFGSGTRLTVV.